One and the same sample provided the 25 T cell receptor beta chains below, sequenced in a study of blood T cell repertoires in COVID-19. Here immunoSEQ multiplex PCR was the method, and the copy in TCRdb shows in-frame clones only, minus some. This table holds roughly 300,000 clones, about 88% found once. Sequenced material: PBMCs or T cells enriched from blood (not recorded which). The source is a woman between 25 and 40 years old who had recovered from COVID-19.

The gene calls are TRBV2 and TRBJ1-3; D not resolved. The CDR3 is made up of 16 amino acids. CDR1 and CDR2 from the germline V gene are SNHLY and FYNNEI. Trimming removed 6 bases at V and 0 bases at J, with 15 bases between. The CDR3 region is CASSPTSTVSGNTIYF. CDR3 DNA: TGTGCCAGCAGCCCTACGTCTACAGTCTCTGGAAACACCATATATTTT.

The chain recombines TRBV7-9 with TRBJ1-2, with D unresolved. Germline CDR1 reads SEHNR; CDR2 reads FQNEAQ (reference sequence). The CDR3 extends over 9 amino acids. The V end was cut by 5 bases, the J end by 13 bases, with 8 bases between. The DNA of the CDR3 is TGTGCCAGCAGCCTCCCCTTCACCTTC. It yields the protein CASSLPFTF.

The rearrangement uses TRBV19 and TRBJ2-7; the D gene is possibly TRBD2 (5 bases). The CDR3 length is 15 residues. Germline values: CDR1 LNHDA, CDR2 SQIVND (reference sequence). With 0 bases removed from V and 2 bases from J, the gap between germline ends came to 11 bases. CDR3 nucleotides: TGTGCCAGTAGTATAGAGAGTGGAGGTACCTACGAGCAGTACTTC. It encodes CASSIESGGTYEQYF.

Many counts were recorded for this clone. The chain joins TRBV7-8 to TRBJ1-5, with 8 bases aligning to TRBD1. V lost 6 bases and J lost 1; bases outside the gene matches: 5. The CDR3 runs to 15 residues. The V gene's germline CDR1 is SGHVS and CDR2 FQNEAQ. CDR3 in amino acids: CASRPDRGSNQPQHF. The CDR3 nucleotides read TGTGCCAGCAGACCTGACAGGGGCAGCAATCAGCCCCAGCATTTT.

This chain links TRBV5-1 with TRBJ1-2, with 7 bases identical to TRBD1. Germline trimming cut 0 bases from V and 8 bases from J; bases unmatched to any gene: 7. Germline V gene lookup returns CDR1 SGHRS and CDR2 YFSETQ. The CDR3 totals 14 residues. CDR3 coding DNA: TGCGCCAGCAGCTTGGCCGTAGGGGGCCTCGGCTACACCTTC. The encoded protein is CASSLAVGGLGYTF.

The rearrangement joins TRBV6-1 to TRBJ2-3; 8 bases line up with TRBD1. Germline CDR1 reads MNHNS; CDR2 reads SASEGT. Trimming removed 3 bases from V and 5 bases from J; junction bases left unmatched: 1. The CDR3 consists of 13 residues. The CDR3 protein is CASSEDREDTQYF. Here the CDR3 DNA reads TGTGCCAGCAGTGAGGACAGGGAAGATACGCAGTATTTT.

The CDR3 sequence is CASRYTGSVSPLHF. The CDR3 DNA sequence: TGTGCCAGCAGATATACAGGATCGGTTTCACCCCTCCACTTT. This chain links TRBV7-2 with TRBJ1-6, with a tentative D call TRBD1 (5 bases). The germline V gene encodes CDR1 SGHTA and CDR2 FQGNSA. The CDR3 is 14 amino acids. Trimming took 6 bases from V and 9 from J, leaving 15 bases between them. The full variable domain, its missing parts supplied by reference TRBV7-2 and TRBJ1-6, is GAGVSQSPSNKVTEKGKDVELRCDPISGHTALYWYRQSLGQGLEFLIYFQGNSAPDKSGLPSDRFSAERTGGSVSTLTIQRTQQEDSAVYLCASRYTGSVSPLHFGNGTRLTVT.

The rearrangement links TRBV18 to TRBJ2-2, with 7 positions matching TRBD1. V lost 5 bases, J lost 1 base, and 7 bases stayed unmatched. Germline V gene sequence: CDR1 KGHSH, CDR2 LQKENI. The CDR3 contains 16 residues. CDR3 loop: CASSTRDRENTGELFF. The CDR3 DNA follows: TGTGCCAGCTCAACACGAGACAGGGAGAACACCGGGGAGCTGTTTTTT.

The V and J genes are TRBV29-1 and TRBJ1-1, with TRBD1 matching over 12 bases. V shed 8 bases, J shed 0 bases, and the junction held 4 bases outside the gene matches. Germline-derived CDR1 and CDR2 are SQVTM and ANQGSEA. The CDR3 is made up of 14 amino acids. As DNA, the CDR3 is TGCAGCTCGGGACAGGGGGCGTTGAACACTGAAGCTTTCTTT. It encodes CSSGQGALNTEAFF. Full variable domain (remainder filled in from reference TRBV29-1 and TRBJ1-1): SAVISQKPSRDICQRGTSLTIQCQVDSQVTMMFWYRQQPGQSLTLIATANQGSEATYESGFVIDKFPISRPNLTFSTLTVSNMSPEDSSIYLCSSGQGALNTEAFFGQGTRLTVV.

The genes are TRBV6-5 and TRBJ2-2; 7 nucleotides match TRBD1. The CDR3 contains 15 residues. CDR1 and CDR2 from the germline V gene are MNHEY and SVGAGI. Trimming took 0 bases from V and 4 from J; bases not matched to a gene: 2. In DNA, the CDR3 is TGTGCCAGCAGTTACTCAGGGGGCGGCACCGGGGAGCTGTTTTTT. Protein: CASSYSGGGTGELFF.

CDR3: CSATSGDEQFF. The CDR3 region has the DNA TGCAGTGCTACATCGGGGGATGAGCAGTTCTTC. The V and J genes are TRBV20-1 and TRBJ2-1; D may be TRBD2 (6 bases). Germline CDR1 is DFQATT and CDR2 is SNEGSKA (reference sequence). The CDR3 is made up of 11 amino acids. Between the trimmed V and J ends, which lost 4 bases and 8 bases, there was a span of 9 bases.

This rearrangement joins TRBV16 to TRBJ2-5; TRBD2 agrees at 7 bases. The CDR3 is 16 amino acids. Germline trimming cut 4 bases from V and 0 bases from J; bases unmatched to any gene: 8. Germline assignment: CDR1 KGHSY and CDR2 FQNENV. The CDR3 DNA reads TGTGCCAGCAGCCGATCGGGACTAATACACCAAGAGACCCAGTACTTC. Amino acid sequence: CASSRSGLIHQETQYF.

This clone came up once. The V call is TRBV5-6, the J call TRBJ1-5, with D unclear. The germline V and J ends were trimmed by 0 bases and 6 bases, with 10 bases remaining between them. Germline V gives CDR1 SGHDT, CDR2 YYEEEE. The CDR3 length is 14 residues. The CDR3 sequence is CASSLGRVLQPQHF. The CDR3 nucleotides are TGTGCCAGCAGCTTGGGCCGGGTTCTTCAGCCCCAGCATTTT. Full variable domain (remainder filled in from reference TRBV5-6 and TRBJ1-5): DAGVTQSPTHLIKTRGQQVTLRCSPKSGHDTVSWYQQALGQGPQFIFQYYEEEERQRGNFPDRFSGHQFPNYSSELNVNALLLGDSALYLCASSLGRVLQPQHFGDGTRLSIL.

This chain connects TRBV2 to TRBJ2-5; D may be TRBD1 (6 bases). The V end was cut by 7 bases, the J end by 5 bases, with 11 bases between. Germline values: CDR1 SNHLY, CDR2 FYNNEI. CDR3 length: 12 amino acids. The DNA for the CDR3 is TGTGCCAGCAACAGGGTCGGGGAGACCCAGTACTTC. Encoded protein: CASNRVGETQYF.

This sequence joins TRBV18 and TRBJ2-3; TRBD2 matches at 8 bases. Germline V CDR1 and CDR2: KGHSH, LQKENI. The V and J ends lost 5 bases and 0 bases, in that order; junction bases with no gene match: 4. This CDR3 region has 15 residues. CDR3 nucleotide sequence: TGTGCCAGCTCATTACTAGCGGTAAGCACAGATACGCAGTATTTT. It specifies CASSLLAVSTDTQYF.

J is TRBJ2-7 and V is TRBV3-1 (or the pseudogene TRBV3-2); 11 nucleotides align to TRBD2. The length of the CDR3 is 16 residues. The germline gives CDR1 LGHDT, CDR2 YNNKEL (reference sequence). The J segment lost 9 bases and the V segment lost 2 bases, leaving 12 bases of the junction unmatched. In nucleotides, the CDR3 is TGTGCCAGCAGCCAAACCCCTTTAGCGGGGGGGACCGCGCAGTACTTC. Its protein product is CASSQTPLAGGTAQYF.

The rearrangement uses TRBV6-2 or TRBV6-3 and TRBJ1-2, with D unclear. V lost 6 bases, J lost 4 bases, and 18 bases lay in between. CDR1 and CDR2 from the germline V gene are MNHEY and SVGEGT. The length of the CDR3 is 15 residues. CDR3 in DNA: TGTGCCAGCAGCAAGGTGGGAGTCCCGGCCTATGGCTACACCTTC. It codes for CASSKVGVPAYGYTF.

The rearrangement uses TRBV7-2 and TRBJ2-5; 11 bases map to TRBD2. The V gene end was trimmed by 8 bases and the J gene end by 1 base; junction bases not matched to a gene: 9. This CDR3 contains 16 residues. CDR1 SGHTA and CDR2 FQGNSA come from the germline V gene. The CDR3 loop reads CASGGPSGGIQETQYF. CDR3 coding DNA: TGTGCCAGCGGGGGACCTAGCGGGGGGATCCAAGAGACCCAGTACTTC. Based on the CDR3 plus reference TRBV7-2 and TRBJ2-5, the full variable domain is GAGVSQSPSNKVTEKGKDVELRCDPISGHTALYWYRQSLGQGLEFLIYFQGNSAPDKSGLPSDRFSAERTGGSVSTLTIQRTQQEDSAVYLCASGGPSGGIQETQYFGPGTRLLVL.

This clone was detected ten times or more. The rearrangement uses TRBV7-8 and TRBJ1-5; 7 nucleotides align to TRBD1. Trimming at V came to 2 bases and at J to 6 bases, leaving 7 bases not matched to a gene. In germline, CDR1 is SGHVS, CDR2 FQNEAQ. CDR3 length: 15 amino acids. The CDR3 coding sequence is TGTGCCAGCAGCTTACCAGGGGGTCTCGGTCAGCCCCAGCATTTT. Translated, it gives CASSLPGGLGQPQHF.

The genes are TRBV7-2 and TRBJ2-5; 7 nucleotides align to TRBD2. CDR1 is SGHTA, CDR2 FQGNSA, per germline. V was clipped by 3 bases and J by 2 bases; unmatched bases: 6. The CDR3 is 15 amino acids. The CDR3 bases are TGTGCCAGCAGCTTGGGGAGGGGAAGGCAAGAGACCCAGTACTTC. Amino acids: CASSLGRGRQETQYF.

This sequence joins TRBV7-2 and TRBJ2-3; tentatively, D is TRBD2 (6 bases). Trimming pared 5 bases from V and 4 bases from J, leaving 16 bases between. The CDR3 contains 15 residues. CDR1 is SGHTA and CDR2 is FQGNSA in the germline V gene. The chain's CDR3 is CASSTVAEGADTQYF. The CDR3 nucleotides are TGTGCCAGCAGCACTGTAGCGGAGGGAGCAGATACGCAGTATTTT.

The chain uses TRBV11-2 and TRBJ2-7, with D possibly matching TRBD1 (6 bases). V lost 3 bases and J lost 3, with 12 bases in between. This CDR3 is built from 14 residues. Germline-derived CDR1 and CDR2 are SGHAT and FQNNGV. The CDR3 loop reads CASSFFGQIYEQYF. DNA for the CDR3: TGTGCCAGCAGCTTCTTTGGACAGATCTACGAGCAGTACTTC.

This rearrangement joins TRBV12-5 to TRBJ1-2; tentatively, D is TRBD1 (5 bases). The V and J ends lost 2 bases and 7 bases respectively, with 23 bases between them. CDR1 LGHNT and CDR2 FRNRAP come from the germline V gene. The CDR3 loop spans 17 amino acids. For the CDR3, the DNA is TGTGCTAGTGGTTTGAGAGCTCGGCAGGGAATAATAGGTGGCTACACCTTC. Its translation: CASGLRARQGIIGGYTF.

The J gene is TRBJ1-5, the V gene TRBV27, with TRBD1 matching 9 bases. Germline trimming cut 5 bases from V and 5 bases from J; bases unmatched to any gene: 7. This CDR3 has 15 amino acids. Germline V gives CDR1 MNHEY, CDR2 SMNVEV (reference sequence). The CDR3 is CASSPWDRVDQPQHF. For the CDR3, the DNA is TGTGCCAGCAGTCCCTGGGACAGGGTGGATCAGCCCCAGCATTTT.

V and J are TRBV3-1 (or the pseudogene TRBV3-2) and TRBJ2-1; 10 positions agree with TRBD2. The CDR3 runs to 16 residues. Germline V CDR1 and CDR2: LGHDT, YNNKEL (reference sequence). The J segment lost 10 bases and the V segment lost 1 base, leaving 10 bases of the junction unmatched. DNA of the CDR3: TGTGCCAGCAGCCAAGGGGCTAGCGGGGGATTCGGCGAGCAGTTCTTC. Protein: CASSQGASGGFGEQFF.